The 2 T cell receptor beta chains presented below share a single source sample, sequenced in a study of PD-1 blockade in classical Hodgkin lymphoma. The repertoire was sequenced with immunoSEQ multiplex PCR; TCRdb's copy has only in-frame clones and lacks some. The top ten hold around 0.25% of the sample, which has roughly 23,000 clones, 80% to 90% seen once. The time point is: newly diagnosed, previously untreated cHL patient sample. Negative magnetic selection isolated CD4+ T cells from thawed PBMCs. Input material: CD4+ T cells from blood. Receptors originate from a human donor with classical Hodgkin lymphoma.

J is TRBJ1-1 and V is TRBV28; possible D gene TRBD1, 5 bases. The CDR3 loop spans 12 amino acids. Germline V lookup: CDR1 MDHEN, CDR2 SYDVKM. Trimming cost V 6 bases and J 4 bases, with 9 bases left between them. The CDR3: CASRAGGTEAFF. The CDR3 DNA reads TGTGCCAGCAGGGCGGGGGGCACTGAAGCTTTCTTT.

The chain carries TRBV27 and TRBJ1-2; D not resolved. Trimming pared 3 bases from V and 2 bases from J, leaving 7 bases between. Looked up from germline, CDR1 is MNHEY and CDR2 is SMNVEV (reference sequence). The CDR3 spans 13 residues. CDR3 sequence reads: CASSFRTNYGYTF. In nucleotides, the CDR3 is TGTGCCAGCAGTTTTAGGACGAACTATGGCTACACCTTC.